This T cell receptor beta chain was captured by sequencing in a study of blood T cell repertoires in COVID-19 (dated by TCRdb to between 2020 and 2021). Turning to the overall study: Collaborator samples came from the United States, Italy and Spain and covered acute and convalescent phases of COVID-19. The samples were drawn from two sources: the first 160 participants of the ongoing ImmuneRACE study, and 1,254 subjects contributed by 6 global collaborators. The repertoires were released in a freely available public database intended as a resource for research on the immune response to SARS-CoV-2. Nearly every sample came with metadata listing a de-identified subject ID, COVID-19 status, age in years and sex. Subjects who had been exposed to COVID-19, were actively infected with it, or had recovered from it provided the deeply sampled blood TCRbeta repertoires that made up the dataset. The prospective study material was composed of cDNA or gDNA derived from T cells, B-cell-depleted T cells, or PBMCs. Where available, HLA class I and class II types were taken from metadata supplied by the sample provider and were not determined by assay-based typing. Results the study describes overall, beyond this receptor: How much clinical and demographic metadata was included differed by source and by participant, and the metadata was provided uncurated.

The immunoSEQ Assay, a bias-controlled multiplex PCR, was used to amplify TCRbeta CDR3 regions from genomic DNA. Processing in the source paper ran as follows. The number of nucleated cells in each sample was estimated by amplification of reference gene primers within the assay. Sequence reads were collapsed and filtered to measure the absolute abundance of every unique TCRbeta CDR3 rearrangement. For each sample, productive Simpson clonality was calculated as the square root of Simpson's diversity index across productive rearrangements. Imported from immuneACCESS, the table was reduced by TCRdb to in-frame sequences with V and J called. These copies leave out some clones; in studies compared against another copy, an unresolved V gene accounts for under half, and the cause of the remainder is not known. V and J calls and clone size are as listed in that table; D and trimming were resolved from the DNA. Counted in this sample were about 320,000 clones; around 88% of them appeared once. The ten largest clonotypes hold 0.95% to 1.5% of the sample.

To note about this clone: This clone's antigen is unknown. No base quality values were provided; no much bigger clone lies one nucleotide off.

V was cut back by 3 bases and J by 1 base, leaving a gap of 15 bases between them. In the germline V gene, CDR1 corresponds to MGHRA and CDR2 to YSYEKL. The CDR3 spans 16 residues, from the cysteine through the phenylalanine. The entry retains the CDR3 DNA only, 48 bases that are in frame from base 1. Whole blood was collected in K2EDTA tubes by collaborating institutions according to the institutions' own protocols. For TCRbeta analysis, collaborators shipped samples in one of three forms: frozen whole blood, isolated PBMCs, or DNA extracted from either of those sample types. The chain was built from TRBV4-1 and TRBJ1-1; perhaps TRBD1 is the D gene, with 6 bases matching. The sequenced sample was peripheral blood. The origin of this receptor is a woman between 50 and 59 years old with acute or convalescent COVID-19. The CDR3 protein sequence reads: CASSQRRGGWNTEAFF. In nucleotides, the sequence is TGCGCCAGCAGCCAGAGGAGAGGGGGTTGGAACACTGAAGCTTTCTTT.